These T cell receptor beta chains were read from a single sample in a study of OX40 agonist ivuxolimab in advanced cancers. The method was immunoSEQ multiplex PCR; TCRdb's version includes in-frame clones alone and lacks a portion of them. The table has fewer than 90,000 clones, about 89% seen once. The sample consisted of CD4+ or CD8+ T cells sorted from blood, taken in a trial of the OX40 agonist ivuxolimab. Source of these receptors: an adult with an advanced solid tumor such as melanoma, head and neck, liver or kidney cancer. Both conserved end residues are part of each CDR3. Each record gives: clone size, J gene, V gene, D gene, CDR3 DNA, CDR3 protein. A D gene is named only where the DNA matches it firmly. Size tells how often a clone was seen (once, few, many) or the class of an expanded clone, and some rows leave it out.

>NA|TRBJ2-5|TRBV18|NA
TGTGCCAGCTCACCGGTGGCAGGAAGGGAGACCCAGTACTTC
CASSPVAGRETQYF
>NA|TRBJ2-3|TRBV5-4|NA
TGTGCCAGCAGCTCCGGACCAGGATCAGATACGCAGTATTTT
CASSSGPGSDTQYF
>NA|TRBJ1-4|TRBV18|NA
TGTGCCAGCTCACCAACGGGACCGGGGGAACTGTTTTTT
CASSPTGPGELFF
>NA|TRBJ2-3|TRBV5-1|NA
TGCGCCAGCAGCGCCGGCGGGACAGCGAGCACAGATACGCAGTATTTT
CASSAGGTASTDTQYF
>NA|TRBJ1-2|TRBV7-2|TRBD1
TGTGCCAGCAGCACCGGAACAGGGGGCGGAAATGGCTACACCTTC
CASSTGTGGGNGYTF
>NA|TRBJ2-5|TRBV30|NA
TGTGCCTGGAGCCCTGGGGTAAGGACCCAGTACTTC
CAWSPGVRTQYF
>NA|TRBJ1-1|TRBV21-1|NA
TGTGCCAGCAGCCGCCTTCACCGGGACAGAAAGGGGGACACTGAAGCTTTCTTT
CASSRLHRDRKGDTEAFF
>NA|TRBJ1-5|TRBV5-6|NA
TGTGCCAGCAGCTTGACAGCTGCCGATCAGCCCCAGCATTTT
CASSLTAADQPQHF
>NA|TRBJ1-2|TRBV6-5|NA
TGTGCCAGCAGTTACGGGAACTATGGCTACACCTTC
CASSYGNYGYTF
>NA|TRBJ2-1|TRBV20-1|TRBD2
TGCAGTGCTAGGACTAGCGGGGGACAGTTCTTC
CSARTSGGQFF
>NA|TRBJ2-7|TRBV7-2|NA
TGTGCCAGCAGCTCACGCCCAGGGCTAGGGGGGACCTACGAGCAGTACTTC
CASSSRPGLGGTYEQYF
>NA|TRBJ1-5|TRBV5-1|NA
TGCGCCAGCAGCTTGGGGGAGGGGGTCGGCAATCAGCCCCAGCATTTT
CASSLGEGVGNQPQHF
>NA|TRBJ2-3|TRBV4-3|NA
TGCGCCAGCAGCCAAGATCCTCTGGCTAGACCCACAGATACGCAGTATTTT
CASSQDPLARPTDTQYF
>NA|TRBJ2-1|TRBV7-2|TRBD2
TGTGCCAGCAGCTTAGGCGCTAGCGGGAGTCGTGAGCAGTTCTTC
CASSLGASGSREQFF
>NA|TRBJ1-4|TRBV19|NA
TGTGCCAGTAGTATAGTGGCCGGGCAGCCAACTAATGAAAAACTGTTTTTT
CASSIVAGQPTNEKLFF
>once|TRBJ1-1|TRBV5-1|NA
TGCGCCAGCAGCTTGGATGTTGCAAACACTGAAGCTTTCTTT
CASSLDVANTEAFF
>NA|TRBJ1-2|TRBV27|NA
TGTGCCAGCCCTCGAAATGGCTACACCTTC
CASPRNGYTF
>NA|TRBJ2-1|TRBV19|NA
TGTGCCAGTAGGATCGGCGCGGACTCCTACAATGAGCAGTTCTTC
CASRIGADSYNEQFF
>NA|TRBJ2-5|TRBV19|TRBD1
TGTGCCAGTAGTACCGGGACAGGGGTGTCGCGGGAGACCCAGTACTTC
CASSTGTGVSRETQYF
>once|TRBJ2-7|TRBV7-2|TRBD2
TGTGCCAGCACCTCTAGCGGGGAAGCCTACGAGCAGTACTTC
CASTSSGEAYEQYF
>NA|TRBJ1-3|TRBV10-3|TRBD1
TGTGCCGCCAGGGGGCTGTCTGGAAACACCATATATTTT
CAARGLSGNTIYF
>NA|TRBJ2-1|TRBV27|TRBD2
TGTGCCAGCAGTTTATCTAGCGGGAGGATAAGCCCCTACAATGAGCAGTTCTTC
CASSLSSGRISPYNEQFF
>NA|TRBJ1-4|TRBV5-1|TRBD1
TGCGCCAGCAGCGCACAGGGGGGCCAGAATGAAAAACTGTTTTTT
CASSAQGGQNEKLFF
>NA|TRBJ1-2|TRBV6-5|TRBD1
TGTGCCAGCAGTTGGACAGGGACCGATGGCTACACCTTC
CASSWTGTDGYTF
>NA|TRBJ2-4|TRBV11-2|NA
TGTGCCAGCAGTTTGGAGGGGGCTGCGGTCAAAAACATTCAGTACTTC
CASSLEGAAVKNIQYF
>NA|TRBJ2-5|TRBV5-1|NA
TGCGCCAGCAAGGTTGGGTCGGGGCCCCAAGAGACCCAGTACTTC
CASKVGSGPQETQYF
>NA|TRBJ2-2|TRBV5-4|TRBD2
TGTGCCAGCAGCACCGGGACTAGCGGGAGCCGGACCGGGGAGCTGTTTTTT
CASSTGTSGSRTGELFF
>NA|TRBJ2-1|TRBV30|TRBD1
TGTGCCTGGATGGAGTTTGTGGGACAGAGATACAATGAGCAGTTCTTC
CAWMEFVGQRYNEQFF
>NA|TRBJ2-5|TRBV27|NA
TGTGCCAGCAGTTTCGGGGAAGAGACCCAGTACTTC
CASSFGEETQYF
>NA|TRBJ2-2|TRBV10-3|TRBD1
TGTGCCATCAGTGAGTCGAAGGGACAGGGGAACACCGGGGAGCTGTTTTTT
CAISESKGQGNTGELFF
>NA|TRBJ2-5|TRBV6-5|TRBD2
TGTGCCAGCAGTTACTCGCCTAGCGGAGACCAAGAGACCCAGTACTTC
CASSYSPSGDQETQYF
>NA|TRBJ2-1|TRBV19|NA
TGTGCCAGTAGTATGGGACGACTTGGCGATGAGCAGTTCTTC
CASSMGRLGDEQFF
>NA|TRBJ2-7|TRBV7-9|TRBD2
TGTGCCAGCAGCTTGATGGGGGCTAGCGGGAGTGCATCCTACGAGCAGTACTTC
CASSLMGASGSASYEQYF
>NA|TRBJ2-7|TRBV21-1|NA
TGTGCCAGCAGCAAACCCCGCCGGCCAGGCTACAACTACGAGCAGTACTTC
CASSKPRRPGYNYEQYF
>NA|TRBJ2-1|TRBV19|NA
TGTGCCAGTAGTACCCCCGCCAACAATGAGCAGTTCTTC
CASSTPANNEQFF
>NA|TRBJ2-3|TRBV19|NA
TGTGCCAGTAGTAGCAGGGGTCCTTTGGGAGTTGGCACAGATACGCAGTATTTT
CASSSRGPLGVGTDTQYF
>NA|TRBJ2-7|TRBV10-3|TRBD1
TGTGCCATCAGGGGGTCCGGGACAGGGGGTAACGAGCAGTACTTC
CAIRGSGTGGNEQYF
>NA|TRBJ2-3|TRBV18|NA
TGTGCCAGCTCACCACCGAGTGCGGGATCGGATACGCAGTATTTT
CASSPPSAGSDTQYF
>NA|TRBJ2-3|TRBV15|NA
TGTGCCACCAGCAGAGCGGATACGCAGTATTTT
CATSRADTQYF
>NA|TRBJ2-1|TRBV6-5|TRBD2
TGTGCCAGCAGGGCGACTAGCGGGCTCGATGAGCAGTTCTTC
CASRATSGLDEQFF
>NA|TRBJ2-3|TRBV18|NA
TGTGCCAGCTCCCCGCCTAGTCCTAGCACAGATACGCAGTATTTT
CASSPPSPSTDTQYF
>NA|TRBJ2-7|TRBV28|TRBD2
TGTGCCAGCGGGGGACTACAGAACTCCTACGAGCAGTACTTC
CASGGLQNSYEQYF
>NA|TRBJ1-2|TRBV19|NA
TGTGCCAGTAGTATAGATGGTGGTCCAGATGGCTACACCTTC
CASSIDGGPDGYTF
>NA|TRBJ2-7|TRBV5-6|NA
TGTGCCAGCAGCTTGAGAACTGTCGAGCAGTACTTC
CASSLRTVEQYF
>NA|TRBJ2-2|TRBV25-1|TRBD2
TGTGCCAGCACCCCTCTAGCGGGAGGTAGTACCGGGGAGCTGTTTTTT
CASTPLAGGSTGELFF
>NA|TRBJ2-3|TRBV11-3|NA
TGTGCCAGCAGCTTAGATGGTAGAAATACGCAGTATTTT
CASSLDGRNTQYF
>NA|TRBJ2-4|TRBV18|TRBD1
TGTGCCAGCTTACCCCCCGGGACAGGGGATCGGAGGAACATTCAGTACTTC
CASLPPGTGDRRNIQYF
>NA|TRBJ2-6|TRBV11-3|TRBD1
TGTGCCAGCAGCCCAGGGGGCTCTGGGGCCAACGTCCTGACTTTC
CASSPGGSGANVLTF
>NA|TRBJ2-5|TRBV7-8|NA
TGTGCCAGCAGCCTCCAAAGTCCCGAGACCCAGTACTTC
CASSLQSPETQYF
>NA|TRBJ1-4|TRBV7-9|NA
TGTGCCAGCAGCTTACGGGAAACTAATGAAAAACTGTTTTTT
CASSLRETNEKLFF
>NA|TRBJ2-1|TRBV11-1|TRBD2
TGTGCCAGCAGCTTACTAGCGGGCCAATACAATGAGCAGTTCTTC
CASSLLAGQYNEQFF
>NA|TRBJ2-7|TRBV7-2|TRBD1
TGTGCCAGCAGCAATACAGGGGGCCGCGAGCAGTACTTC
CASSNTGGREQYF